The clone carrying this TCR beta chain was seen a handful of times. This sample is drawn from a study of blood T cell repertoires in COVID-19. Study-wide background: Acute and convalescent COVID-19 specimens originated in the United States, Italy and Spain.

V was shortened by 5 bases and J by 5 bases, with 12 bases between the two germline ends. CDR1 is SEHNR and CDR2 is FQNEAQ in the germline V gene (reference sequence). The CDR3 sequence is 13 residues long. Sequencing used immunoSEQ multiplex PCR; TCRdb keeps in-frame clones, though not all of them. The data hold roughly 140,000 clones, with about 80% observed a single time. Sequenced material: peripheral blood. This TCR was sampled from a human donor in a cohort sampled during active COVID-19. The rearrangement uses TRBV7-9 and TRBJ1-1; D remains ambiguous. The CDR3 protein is CASSLPGSTEAFF. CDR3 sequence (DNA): TGTGCCAGCAGCCTACCGGGTAGTACTGAAGCTTTCTTT.